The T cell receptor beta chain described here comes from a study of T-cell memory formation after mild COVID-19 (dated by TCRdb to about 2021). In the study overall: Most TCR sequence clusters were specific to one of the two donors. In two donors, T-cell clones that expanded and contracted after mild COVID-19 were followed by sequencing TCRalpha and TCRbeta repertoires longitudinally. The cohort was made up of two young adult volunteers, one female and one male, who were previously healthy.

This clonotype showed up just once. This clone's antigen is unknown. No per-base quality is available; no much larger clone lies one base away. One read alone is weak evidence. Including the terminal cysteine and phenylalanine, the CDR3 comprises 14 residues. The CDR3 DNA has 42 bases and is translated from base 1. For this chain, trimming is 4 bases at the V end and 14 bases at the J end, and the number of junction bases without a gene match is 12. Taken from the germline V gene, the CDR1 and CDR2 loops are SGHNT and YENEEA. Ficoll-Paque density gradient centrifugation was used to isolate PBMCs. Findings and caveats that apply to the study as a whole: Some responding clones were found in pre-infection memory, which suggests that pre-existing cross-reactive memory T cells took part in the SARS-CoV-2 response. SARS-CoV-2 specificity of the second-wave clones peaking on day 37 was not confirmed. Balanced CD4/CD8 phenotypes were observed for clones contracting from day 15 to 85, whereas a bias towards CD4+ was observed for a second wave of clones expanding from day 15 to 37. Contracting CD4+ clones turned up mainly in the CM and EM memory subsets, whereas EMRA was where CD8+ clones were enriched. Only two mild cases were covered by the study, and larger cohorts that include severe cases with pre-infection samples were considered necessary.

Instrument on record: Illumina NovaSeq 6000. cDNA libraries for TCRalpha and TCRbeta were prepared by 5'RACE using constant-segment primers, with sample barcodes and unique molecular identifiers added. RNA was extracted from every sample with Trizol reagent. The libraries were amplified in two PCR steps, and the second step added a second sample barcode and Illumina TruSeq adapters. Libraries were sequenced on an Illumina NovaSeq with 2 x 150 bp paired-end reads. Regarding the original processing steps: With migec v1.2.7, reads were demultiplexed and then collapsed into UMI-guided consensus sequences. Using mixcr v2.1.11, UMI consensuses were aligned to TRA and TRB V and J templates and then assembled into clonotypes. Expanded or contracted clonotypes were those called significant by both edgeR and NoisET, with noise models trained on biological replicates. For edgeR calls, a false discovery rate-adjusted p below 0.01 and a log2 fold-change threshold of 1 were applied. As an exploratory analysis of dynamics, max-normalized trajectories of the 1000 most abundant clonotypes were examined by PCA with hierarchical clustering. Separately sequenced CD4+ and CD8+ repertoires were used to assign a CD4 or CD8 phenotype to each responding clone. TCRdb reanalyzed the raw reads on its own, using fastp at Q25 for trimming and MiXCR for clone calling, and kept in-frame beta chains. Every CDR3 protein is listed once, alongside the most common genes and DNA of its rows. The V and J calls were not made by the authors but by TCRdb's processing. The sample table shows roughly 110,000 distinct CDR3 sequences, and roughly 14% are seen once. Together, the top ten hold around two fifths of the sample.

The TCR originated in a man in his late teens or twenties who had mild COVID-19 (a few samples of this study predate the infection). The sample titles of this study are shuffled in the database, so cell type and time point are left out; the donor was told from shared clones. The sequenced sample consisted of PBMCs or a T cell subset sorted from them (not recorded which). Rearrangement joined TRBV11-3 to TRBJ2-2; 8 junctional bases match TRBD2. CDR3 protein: CASSSPRGGARLFF. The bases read TGTGCCAGCAGCTCCCCACGGGGGGGGGCGCGTCTGTTTTTT.